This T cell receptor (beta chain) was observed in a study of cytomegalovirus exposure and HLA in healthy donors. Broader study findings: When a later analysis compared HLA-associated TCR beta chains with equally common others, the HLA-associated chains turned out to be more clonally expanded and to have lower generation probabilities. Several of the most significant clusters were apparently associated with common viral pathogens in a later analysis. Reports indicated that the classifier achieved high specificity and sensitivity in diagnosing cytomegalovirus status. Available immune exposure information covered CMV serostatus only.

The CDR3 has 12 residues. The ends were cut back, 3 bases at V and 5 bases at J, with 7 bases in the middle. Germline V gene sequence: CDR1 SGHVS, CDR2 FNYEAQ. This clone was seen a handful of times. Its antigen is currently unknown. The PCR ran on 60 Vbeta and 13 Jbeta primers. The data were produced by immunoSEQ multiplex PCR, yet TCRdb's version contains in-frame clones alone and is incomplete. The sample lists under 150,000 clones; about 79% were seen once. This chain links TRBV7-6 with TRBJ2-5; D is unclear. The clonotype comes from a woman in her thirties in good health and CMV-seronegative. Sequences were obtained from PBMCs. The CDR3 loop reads CASSLVGETQYF. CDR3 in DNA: TGTGCCAGCAGCTTGGTCGGGGAGACCCAGTACTTC.